A selection of T cell receptor beta chains follows, all from one sample in a study of T-cell memory formation after mild COVID-19. A single record per CDR3 protein comes from TCRdb applying MiXCR to the 5' RACE reads. The sample shows about 100,000 distinct CDR3 sequences, more than 9.5% of them seen only once. Sequences were obtained from PBMCs or a T cell subset sorted from them (not recorded which). All receptors come from a man between 18 and 29 years old who had mild COVID-19 (a few samples of this study predate the infection). Cell type and time point are not known. CDR3s include the opening cysteine and the closing phenylalanine or tryptophan. Each record gives: CDR3 protein, CDR3 DNA, clone size, V gene, J gene, D gene. The D gene is left open where the match is weak. Clone size is given for some rows only: seen once, a few or many times, or a class if the clone is expanded.

cdr3_aa: CASSLTAGRPYEQYF
cdr3_nt: TGTGCCAGCAGCTTGACGGCAGGGCGGCCCTACGAGCAGTACTTC
clone_size: few
v_call: TRBV5-5
j_call: TRBJ2-7
d_call: NA

cdr3_aa: CSIPHRGGYTF
cdr3_nt: TGCAGCATCCCCCATCGAGGAGGCTACACCTTC
clone_size: NA
v_call: TRBV29-1
j_call: TRBJ1-2
d_call: NA

cdr3_aa: CATSDNSGRGTGELFF
cdr3_nt: TGTGCCACCAGTGACAACAGTGGAAGGGGCACCGGGGAGCTGTTTTTT
clone_size: NA
v_call: TRBV24-1
j_call: TRBJ2-2
d_call: NA

cdr3_aa: CASSPQGREQYF
cdr3_nt: TGTGCCAGCTCTCCTCAGGGTAGGGAGCAGTACTTC
clone_size: NA
v_call: TRBV18
j_call: TRBJ2-7
d_call: NA

cdr3_aa: CASSYYGRDRPYNEQFF
cdr3_nt: TGCGCCAGCAGTTACTATGGTCGGGACAGGCCCTACAATGAGCAGTTCTTC
clone_size: NA
v_call: TRBV5-1
j_call: TRBJ2-1
d_call: TRBD1

cdr3_aa: CASSQITGQFSEQFF
cdr3_nt: TGCGCCAGCAGCCAAATTACAGGTCAGTTCAGTGAGCAGTTCTTC
clone_size: NA
v_call: TRBV4-1
j_call: TRBJ2-1
d_call: NA

cdr3_aa: CASSEPGVDTEAFF
cdr3_nt: TGCGCCAGCAGCGAACCAGGAGTGGACACTGAAGCTTTCTTT
clone_size: few
v_call: TRBV4-1
j_call: TRBJ1-1
d_call: NA

cdr3_aa: CASSAWRGGTDTQYF
cdr3_nt: TGTGCCAGCAGCGCTTGGCGGGGGGGCACAGATACGCAGTATTTT
clone_size: NA
v_call: TRBV7-8
j_call: TRBJ2-3
d_call: TRBD2

cdr3_aa: CASSVEVYSGANVLTF
cdr3_nt: TGTGCCAGCAGCGTAGAGGTTTACTCTGGGGCCAACGTCCTGACTTTC
clone_size: NA
v_call: TRBV14
j_call: TRBJ2-6
d_call: NA

cdr3_aa: CASSLGPDVLGGGAEQFF
cdr3_nt: TGTGCCAGCAGCTTAGGGCCCGATGTTCTGGGAGGGGGCGCTGAGCAGTTCTTC
clone_size: NA
v_call: TRBV7-7
j_call: TRBJ2-1
d_call: NA

cdr3_aa: CASSPEDTEAFF
cdr3_nt: TGTGCCAGCAGCCCCGAGGACACTGAAGCTTTCTTT
clone_size: NA
v_call: TRBV7-9
j_call: TRBJ1-1
d_call: NA

cdr3_aa: CASSQGRGVFPSQETQYF
cdr3_nt: TGCGCCAGCAGCCAGGGACGAGGGGTCTTTCCCAGTCAAGAGACCCAGTACTTC
clone_size: NA
v_call: TRBV4-3
j_call: TRBJ2-5
d_call: NA

cdr3_aa: CASSKALTALSTDTQYF
cdr3_nt: TGTGCCAGCAGCAAAGCGTTGACAGCACTAAGCACAGATACGCAGTATTTT
clone_size: NA
v_call: TRBV21-1
j_call: TRBJ2-3
d_call: NA

cdr3_aa: CASTLLPGLAGGEQFF
cdr3_nt: TGTGCCAGCACCCTACTGCCCGGACTAGCGGGGGGTGAGCAGTTCTTC
clone_size: NA
v_call: TRBV6-5
j_call: TRBJ2-1
d_call: TRBD2

cdr3_aa: CATSRDGGDEQFF
cdr3_nt: TGTGCCACCAGCAGAGATGGCGGGGATGAGCAGTTCTTC
clone_size: NA
v_call: TRBV15
j_call: TRBJ2-1
d_call: NA

cdr3_aa: CASGLVWTGVYNEQFF
cdr3_nt: TGTGCTAGTGGTTTGGTGTGGACAGGCGTCTACAATGAGCAGTTCTTC
clone_size: many
v_call: TRBV12-5
j_call: TRBJ2-1
d_call: TRBD1

cdr3_aa: CASSLEQYGAHYGYTF
cdr3_nt: TGTGCCAGCAGCTTAGAACAGTACGGTGCCCACTATGGCTACACCTTC
clone_size: many
v_call: TRBV7-6
j_call: TRBJ1-2
d_call: NA